This note documents a single T cell receptor beta chain sequence. The sample is drawn from a study of T cells expressing NK-cell markers. Study overall: Sorted CD3+CD56+NKG2C+, CD3+CD56+NKG2C- and CD3+CD56-NKG2C+ T-cell subsets were beta-chain profiled. Serological testing identified most of the eight sequenced donors as HCMV-seropositive and one as seronegative.

Germline CDR1 is MDHEN and CDR2 is SYDVKM. CDR3 length: 14 amino acids. TCRdb reprocessed the 5' RACE reads and reports one entry per CDR3 protein, with no DNA. The data include some 600,000 distinct CDR3 sequences; the top ten clones carry approximately 3.6%. Sample: blood T cells: a sorted CD56 or NKG2C T cell subset, CD4+ or CD8+ T cells, or bulk PBMC T cells (not recorded which). The TCR comes from a young man in good health. The chain employs TRBV28 and TRBJ2-5; the TCRdb call, TRBD2, lacks DNA for checking. This CDR3 reads CASSLWGPQETQYF.